This entry is about one TCR beta chain. Its matching antigen is unknown. Trimming pared 4 bases from V and 4 bases from J, leaving 10 bases between. This CDR3 is built from 13 residues. Germline-derived CDR1 and CDR2 are SQVTM and ANQGSEA. The entry originates in a study of cytomegalovirus exposure and HLA in healthy donors. Study in general: As released early, the data held 85 million to 95 million unique TCRs from HLA-typed donors.

PCR employed 60 Vbeta and 13 Jbeta primers. Sequencing was performed with immunoSEQ multiplex PCR; in TCRdb, only in-frame clones are kept and a portion is missing. The table records 75,000 to 90,000 clones, 70% to 85% of them present only once. Regarding the study as a whole: It was taken for granted in presence/absence analyses that sequencing depth across donors was roughly uniform. Most TCR beta V segments were productive about 90% or about 30% of the time in an earlier analysis. Across donors, most TCRs were seen rarely, yet some public ones were widespread.

This chain links TRBV29-1 with TRBJ1-4; D uncertain. Material: PBMCs. This clonotype was sampled from a human donor in good health. The DNA of the CDR3 is TGCAGCGTTGCCCGGGGTCTTAATGAAAAACTGTTTTTT. Amino acids: CSVARGLNEKLFF.